A selection of T cell receptor beta chains follows, all from one sample in a study of T cells in Graves' hyperthyroidism and ophthalmopathy. Each CDR3 protein gets one entry after TCRdb re-called the multiplex PCR reads with MiXCR. The sample carries more than 350,000 distinct CDR3 sequences, around 15% recorded once. Sequencing input: blood. The receptors were sampled from a woman aged 30 to 39 with Graves' ophthalmopathy. The CDR3 runs from the conserved cysteine through the conserved F or W. A D gene is named only where the DNA matches it firmly. Where a row states a size, it is once, few, many or the class of an expanded clone; other rows omit it.

>-|TRBV20-1|TRBJ2-7|many
TGCAGTGCTACCTCAGGCAGGGGGGGATACGAGCAGTACTTC
CSATSGRGGYEQYF
>TRBD1|TRBV19|TRBJ1-5|many
TGTGCCACTCTTCCGACAGGGCTGGGGTTTAGCAATCAGCCCCAGCATTTT
CATLPTGLGFSNQPQHF
>TRBD2|TRBV28|TRBJ2-7|many
TGTGCCAGCAGTTGGACTAGCGGGGGGTCGTACGAGCAGTACTTC
CASSWTSGGSYEQYF
>TRBD2|TRBV6-1|TRBJ2-4|-
TGTGCCAGCAGTCGGTGGGGGGGGTCAGCCAAAAACATTCAGTACTTC
CASSRWGGSAKNIQYF
>TRBD2|TRBV11-3|TRBJ2-7|many
TGTGCCAGCAGCAATGGACTAGCGGGGCCCGAGCAGTACTTC
CASSNGLAGPEQYF
>-|TRBV27|TRBJ2-7|many
TGTGCCAGCAGCCGGGACATCAGGTACGAGCAGTACTTC
CASSRDIRYEQYF
>-|TRBV27|TRBJ1-2|-
TGTGCCAGCGGGACGGGAGGGGGGGATGGCTACACCTTC
CASGTGGGDGYTF
>-|TRBV2|TRBJ2-7|many
TGTGCCAGCAGTGATATACAGACCTACGAGCAGTACTTC
CASSDIQTYEQYF
>-|TRBV7-3|TRBJ2-3|many
TGTGCCAGCAGCTCCCCCGGGTCTTCGTCCCCGGATACGCAGTATTTT
CASSSPGSSSPDTQYF
>TRBD1|TRBV6-6|TRBJ1-2|many
TGTGCCAGCAGTTACTCTCCGGGACAGGGTCGCGGCTACACCTTC
CASSYSPGQGRGYTF
>-|TRBV11-2|TRBJ2-5|many
TGTGCCAGCAGTTTCGGGGGGACCCAGTACTTC
CASSFGGTQYF
>TRBD1|TRBV5-6|TRBJ1-1|many
TGTGCCAGCAGCCCTATGAGGACAGGTAACACTGAAGCTTTCTTT
CASSPMRTGNTEAFF
>-|TRBV10-3|TRBJ1-2|many
TGTGCCATCAGTGAGTCAACTGGGGCAGGGTCTTGGTATGGCTACACCTTC
CAISESTGAGSWYGYTF
>-|TRBV3-1|TRBJ1-1|many
TGTGCCAGCAGCCACTACTCGGGGGGGGGGAACACTGAAGCTTTCTTT
CASSHYSGGGNTEAFF
>-|TRBV19|TRBJ1-1|few
TGTGCCAGTAGTAGCGACAGAAAGAACACTGAAGCTTTCTTT
CASSSDRKNTEAFF
>-|TRBV4-1|TRBJ2-3|many
TGCGCCAGCAGCCAAGATGTACTGGCGGATAGCACAGATACGCAGTATTTT
CASSQDVLADSTDTQYF
>-|TRBV7-2|TRBJ2-3|many
TGTGCCAGCAGCCTCCACCTTGGGCAAACAAGCACAGATACGCAGTATTTT
CASSLHLGQTSTDTQYF
>-|TRBV6-5|TRBJ1-2|many
TGTGCCAGCAGTTACTCAGGATTGGCTGCTAACTATGGCTACACCTTC
CASSYSGLAANYGYTF
>TRBD2|TRBV20-1|TRBJ2-5|many
TGCAGTGCTAGTAGGACTAGCGGGGGAAACCAAGAGACCCAGTACTTC
CSASRTSGGNQETQYF
>-|TRBV11-2|TRBJ2-7|-
TGTGCCAGCAGGGGGGCCGCAGGGGCGGCCTACGAGCAGTACTTC
CASRGAAGAAYEQYF